The 31 T cell receptor beta chains given below trace back to one sample, sequenced in a study of molecular identifiers for immune sequencing clone quantification. TCRdb called the PCR reads again in MiXCR, with one record for every CDR3 protein. The repertoire has over 600,000 distinct CDR3 sequences, approximately 20% of them found once; the top ten carry about 0.9%. The sample taken for sequencing was naive CD8+ T cells from blood, with Jurkat cell RNA spiked in. The subset: FACS-sorted CD8+CD4-CCR7+CD45RA+ naive T cells. The source is a human donor in good health. Some libraries in this study had Jurkat cell RNA spiked in.

This clonotype was seen repeatedly, ten times or more. Here the CDR3 reads CSARDILAGDTDTQYF. CDR3 coding DNA: TGCAGTGCTAGAGATATTCTAGCGGGGGACACAGATACGCAGTATTTT. This rearrangement joins TRBV20-1 to TRBJ2-3; 10 bases match TRBD2. CDR3 length: 16 amino acids. The J segment lost 2 bases and the V segment lost 0 bases, leaving 5 bases of the junction unmatched. CDR1 and CDR2 (germline): DFQATT, SNEGSKA (reference sequence).

This rearrangement joins TRBV4-1 to TRBJ2-2; TRBD1 might be the D (6 bases). V was cut by 3 bases and J by 2 bases, with 19 bases left in between. CDR1 and CDR2 from the germline V gene are MGHRA and YSYEKL. CDR3 size: 18 residues. The CDR3 reads CASSHTKGGVRNTGELFF. CDR3 in DNA: TGCGCCAGCAGCCATACCAAAGGGGGAGTCCGAAACACCGGGGAGCTGTTTTTT.

The chain couples TRBV12-3 or TRBV12-4 to TRBJ2-3, with TRBD1 matching over 11 bases. The V and J ends lost 5 bases and 2 bases, in that order; junction bases with no gene match: 3. This CDR3 comprises 15 residues. Written as DNA, the CDR3 is TGTGCCAGCAGTGACGGACAGGGGGCCACAGATACGCAGTATTTT. Translating gives CASSDGQGATDTQYF.

This clonotype was observed at least ten times. The chain employs TRBV4-3 and TRBJ2-7, with no clear D. This CDR3 is 14 amino acids long. The germline V gene has CDR1 LGHNA and CDR2 YSLEER. Trimming took 0 bases from V and 3 from J, leaving 9 bases between them. The CDR3 loop is CASSQDRNSYEQYF. In DNA form, the CDR3 reads TGCGCCAGCAGCCAAGATAGGAACAGCTACGAGCAGTACTTC.

This clonotype came up many times. V and J are TRBV12-3 or TRBV12-4 and TRBJ2-5; 9 nucleotides align to TRBD1. V dropped 2 bases and J dropped 10; count of bases not matched to a gene: 17. This CDR3 is 17 amino acids long. The CDR3 loop reads CASSLSGQGQVTRGQYF. The CDR3 nucleotides read TGTGCCAGCAGTTTATCGGGACAGGGACAGGTAACGCGGGGCCAGTACTTC.

This clonotype was picked up a small number of times. Since no conserved phenylalanine or tryptophan closes the CDR3, a read error is the likely cause. This chain joins TRBV27 and TRBJ2-7; 9 bases fit TRBD1. CDR1 and CDR2 from the germline V gene are MNHEY and SMNVEV (reference sequence). The trim removed 2 bases at V and 4 bases at J, leaving 3 bases unmatched. The CDR3 length is 14 residues. CDR3 DNA sequence: TGTGCCAGCAGTTTAGTCGGACAGGGGTACGAGCAGTACCTC. Encoded protein: CASSLVGQGYEQYL.

In its sample, this clonotype was seen many times. The chain combines TRBV4-1 with TRBJ1-2; tentatively, D is TRBD1 (5 bases). The V and J ends lost 0 bases and 0 bases respectively, with 11 bases between them. CDR1 is MGHRA and CDR2 is YSYEKL in the germline V gene. The CDR3 is 16 amino acids. DNA for the CDR3: TGCGCCAGCAGCCAAGATGCCGGGACGGCTAACTATGGCTACACCTTC. Translated: CASSQDAGTANYGYTF.

On this clonotype itself: The junction and the germline gene differ at one end; a read error may be behind it. The rearrangement uses TRBV30 and TRBJ1-5; D unclear. CDR3 length equals 14 residues. Per the germline V gene, CDR1 is GTSNPN and CDR2 is SVGIG (reference sequence). CDR3 in amino acids: CVWSRALGNQPQHF. In DNA form, the CDR3 reads TGTGTCTGGAGTAGGGCCTTAGGCAATCAGCCCCAGCATTTT.

The chain couples TRBV5-6 to TRBJ1-3; D is undetermined. From germline, CDR1 is SGHDT and CDR2 YYEEEE. V dropped 0 bases and J dropped 0 bases, with 13 bases sitting between them. The CDR3 sequence is 17 residues long. For the CDR3, the DNA is TGTGCCAGCAGCTTGGGGACCGCCTTACTCTCTGGAAACACCATATATTTT. The encoded protein is CASSLGTALLSGNTIYF.

This clonotype was observed many times. V usage is TRBV20-1 and J usage is TRBJ2-3; possible D gene TRBD1, 7 bases. Germline CDR1 and CDR2: DFQATT and SNEGSKA (reference sequence). V was clipped by 1 base and J by 2 bases, with 19 bases between them. CDR3 length: 17 residues. The CDR3 is CSARAGGRGLNTDTQYF. In nucleotides, the CDR3 is TGCAGTGCTAGAGCAGGGGGGCGCGGGCTCAACACAGATACGCAGTATTTT.

This clonotype was detected ten times or more. The J gene is TRBJ1-6, the V gene TRBV4-3; possibly TRBD1 for D (5 bases). CDR3 length equals 15 residues. Germline V gives CDR1 LGHNA, CDR2 YSLEER. Trimming pared 8 bases from V and 9 bases from J, leaving 20 bases between. In nucleotides, the CDR3 is TGCGCCAGCGGGGAGGTCGGGGCAACGGGTTCACCCCTCCACTTT. Encoded protein: CASGEVGATGSPLHF.

This rearrangement joins TRBV28 to TRBJ2-1; TRBD1 might be the D (6 bases). This CDR3 has 19 amino acids. With 5 bases removed from V and 0 bases from J, the gap between germline ends came to 23 bases. Germline lookup yields CDR1 MDHEN and CDR2 SYDVKM. The CDR3 coding sequence is TGTGCCAGCAGTACAGGGCCCGGGCCGACCGGGGACTCCTACAATGAGCAGTTCTTC. The encoded protein is CASSTGPGPTGDSYNEQFF. The whole variable domain, remainder taken from reference TRBV28 and TRBJ2-1, is DVKVTQSSRYLVKRTGEKVFLECVQDMDHENMFWYRQDPGLGLRLIYFSYDVKMKEKGDIPEGYSVSREKKERFSLILESASTNQTSMYLCASSTGPGPTGDSYNEQFFGPGTRLTVL.

The rearrangement uses TRBV5-5 and TRBJ1-6, with D unclear. V lost 2 bases, J lost 8 bases, and 11 bases lay in between. The CDR3 loop spans 14 amino acids. The germline V gene has CDR1 SGHKS and CDR2 YYEKEE (reference sequence). CDR3 coding DNA: TGTGCCAGCAGCTTCGAGGACGTTTATTCACCCCTCCACTTT. This translates into CASSFEDVYSPLHF.

This clonotype was observed a few times. One base away lies a much larger clone, so this may be a sequencing read error. The rearrangement uses TRBV6-6 and TRBJ2-5, with 8 bases fitting TRBD2. Per germline, CDR1 MNHNY and CDR2 SVGAGI (reference sequence). This CDR3 has 16 residues. The CDR3 DNA reads TGTGCCTGCAGTTACTCGGCGGGGGGCTCCCAAGAGACCCAGTACTTC. Translated: CACSYSAGGSQETQYF.

This clonotype appeared a few times. The CDR3 nucleotides read TGTGCCACCAGTGACGGCGGCTACAATGAGCAGTTCTTC. This gives the protein CATSDGGYNEQFF. The gene calls are TRBV24-1 and TRBJ2-1, with D unresolved. The CDR3 consists of 13 residues. The germline V and J ends were trimmed by 4 bases and 3 bases, with 6 bases remaining between them. Germline V gene data show CDR1 as KGHDR and CDR2 as SFDVKD.

This chain links TRBV5-6 with TRBJ2-1; possible D gene TRBD1, 6 bases. Germline V gives CDR1 SGHDT, CDR2 YYEEEE. The CDR3 runs to 18 residues. Trimming took 0 bases from V and 0 from J, leaving 16 bases between them. The CDR3 region has the DNA TGTGCCAGCAGCTTGGAGTGGGTAGGGGGATCCTCCTACAATGAGCAGTTCTTC. Its protein is CASSLEWVGGSSYNEQFF.

This clonotype showed up just a few times. The chain couples TRBV2 to TRBJ2-2, with 7 bases fitting TRBD2. Trimming cost V 4 bases and J 0 bases; bases outside gene matches: 29. The CDR3 length is 24 residues. The germline V gene has CDR1 SNHLY and CDR2 FYNNEI. CDR3 DNA sequence: TGTGCCAGCAGTGTTAGGGAGTCTATAGGGATCAGCGGGACCCTTACTACGAACACCGGGGAGCTGTTTTTT. Translation gives CASSVRESIGISGTLTTNTGELFF.

This clonotype came up many times. This chain links TRBV14 with TRBJ2-6, with 7 bases lining up with TRBD1. With V trimmed by 8 bases and J by 0 bases, 7 bases remained unmatched. CDR3 length equals 16 residues. Germline V gene data show CDR1 as SGHDN and CDR2 as FVKESK. The CDR3 spells CASRRTGDSGANVLTF. In nucleotides, the CDR3 is TGTGCCAGCCGCCGGACAGGCGACTCTGGGGCCAACGTCCTGACTTTC.

This clonotype occurred many times. The CDR3 sequence is CASSPAGEETQYF. For the CDR3, the DNA is TGTGCCAGCAGTCCGGCGGGGGAAGAGACCCAGTACTTC. The gene calls are TRBV27 and TRBJ2-5, with TRBD2 matching 7 bases. With 5 bases clipped from V and 3 bases from J, the junction kept 3 bases outside the gene matches. CDR1 and CDR2 from the germline V gene are MNHEY and SMNVEV (reference sequence). The CDR3 spans 13 residues.

This clonotype was counted at least ten times. The rearrangement joins TRBV19 to TRBJ2-5; D might be TRBD2 (5 bases). The V end was cut by 4 bases, the J end by 1 base, with 16 bases between. CDR1 is LNHDA, CDR2 SQIVND, per germline (reference sequence). There are 16 residues in the CDR3. The CDR3, as DNA: TGTGCCAGTAGTACCGAGAGGGCGGTGGGCCAAGAGACCCAGTACTTC. It yields the protein CASSTERAVGQETQYF.

This clonotype was recorded at least ten times. This chain links TRBV2 with TRBJ2-4; D is undetermined. Germline V gene data show CDR1 as SNHLY and CDR2 as FYNNEI. The V gene lost 3 bases and the J gene lost 0 bases, with 6 bases spanning the gap. The CDR3 loop spans 14 amino acids. CDR3 residues: CASSDGLAKNIQYF. The CDR3, as DNA: TGTGCCAGCAGTGACGGTTTAGCCAAAAACATTCAGTACTTC.

This clonotype appeared a few times. A much larger clone differs from this one at a single base, so this may be a read error. This chain links TRBV5-4 with TRBJ2-3; D might be TRBD2 (6 bases). The germline V gene has CDR1 SGHNT and CDR2 YYREEE (reference sequence). The CDR3 totals 14 residues. V was trimmed by 10 bases and J by 3 bases, leaving 18 bases between them. As DNA, the CDR3 is TGTGCCTGCCGGGTAGCGGCGGCAACAGATACGCAGTATTTT. Translating gives CACRVAAATDTQYF.

V is TRBV7-6 and J is TRBJ2-7; the match to TRBD1 covers 10 bases. The CDR3 is 16 residues long. After removal of 2 bases from V and 5 bases from J, the junction contained 9 bases not matched to a gene. From germline, CDR1 is SGHVS and CDR2 FNYEAQ. CDR3 sequence reads: CASSLSPGQGINEQYF. For the CDR3, the DNA is TGTGCCAGCAGCTTATCTCCGGGACAGGGGATTAACGAGCAGTACTTC.

The sample holds many counts of this clonotype. The chain uses TRBV5-1 and TRBJ2-5; D possibly uses TRBD1 or TRBD2 (9 bases each). The CDR3 length is 19 residues. Trimming stripped 4 bases from V and 5 bases from J, with 30 bases between. Germline CDR1 SGHRS, CDR2 YFSETQ. CDR3 sequence: CASSPDRGSGLAPYETQYF. DNA of the CDR3: TGCGCCAGCAGCCCCGACAGGGGGTCCGGACTAGCGCCCTATGAGACCCAGTACTTC.

This clonotype was seen many times. The chain links TRBV20-1 to TRBJ2-7; D gene ambiguous. The V end lost 6 bases, the J end lost 2 bases, and 17 bases lay between the germline ends. The CDR3 is made up of 14 amino acids. Germline lookup yields CDR1 DFQATT and CDR2 SNEGSKA (reference sequence). CDR3 coding DNA: TGCAGTGCCGGTCAAGGACGTAGACCCTACGAGCAGTACTTC. Its translation: CSAGQGRRPYEQYF.

CDR3 loop: CASSDTSSYNEQFF. The CDR3 DNA reads as TGTGCCAGCTCCGACACGAGCTCCTACAATGAGCAGTTCTTC. The chain combines TRBV2 with TRBJ2-1, with D hard to call. This CDR3 comprises 14 residues. V was pared by 8 bases and J by 0 bases, with 11 bases between. Germline loops: CDR1 SNHLY, CDR2 FYNNEI.

This clonotype was detected ten times or more. The CDR3 nucleotides read TGCGCCAGCAGCCCGCCTCGTGGCAGGGTCTACGAGCAGTACTTC. Amino acids: CASSPPRGRVYEQYF. The chain has TRBV4-1 and TRBJ2-7, with a weak D call TRBD1 (5 bases). Trimming cost V 4 bases and J 3 bases, with 16 bases left between them. Germline V gene sequence: CDR1 MGHRA, CDR2 YSYEKL. The CDR3 runs to 15 residues.

There are many counts of this clonotype. The chain is built from TRBV6-2 or TRBV6-3 and TRBJ2-3; 9 bases are a match to TRBD2. The CDR3 covers 13 residues. The trim removed 8 bases at V and 4 bases at J, leaving 4 bases unmatched. The germline V gene has CDR1 MNHEY and CDR2 SVGEGT. The CDR3, as DNA: TGTGCCAGCGGACTAGCGTGGGCAGATACGCAGTATTTT. This codes for CASGLAWADTQYF.

The chain uses TRBV19 and TRBJ2-5; D is unresolved. The CDR3 contains 17 residues. The V end was cut by 8 bases, the J end by 5 bases, with 27 bases between. Germline V gives CDR1 LNHDA, CDR2 SQIVND (reference sequence). The CDR3 is CASSNGLWLNRRETQYF. CDR3 coding DNA: TGTGCCAGTTCTAACGGGTTGTGGCTCAATCGGCGGGAGACCCAGTACTTC.

At least ten counts were recorded for this clonotype. The chain employs TRBV28 and TRBJ2-3; a weak D match, TRBD2 (6 bases). Germline CDR1 MDHEN, CDR2 SYDVKM. V lost 5 bases and J 6 bases, leaving 12 bases between the germline ends. CDR3 length: 13 amino acids. CDR3 DNA: TGTGCCAGCAGTCCGCGACTAGTCGATACGCAGTATTTT. The encoded protein is CASSPRLVDTQYF.

Comments on this clonotype: A read error may explain this, as a much larger clone is one base away. The chain couples TRBV7-3 to TRBJ2-1; D is perhaps TRBD2 (5 bases). The CDR3 loop spans 15 amino acids. CDR1 and CDR2 from the germline V gene are SGHTA and FQGTGA. CDR3 sequence: CASSLHGNSYNGQFF. The CDR3 DNA is TGTGCCAGCAGCTTACACGGGAATTCCTACAATGGGCAGTTCTTC.